These 23 T cell receptor beta chains came from one sample sequenced in a study of blood T cell repertoires in COVID-19. Method: immunoSEQ multiplex PCR; TCRdb's copy keeps in-frame clones and lacks some. The data contain a few hundred thousand clones, 70% to 90% of them seen just once; the ten biggest clones take up around 2.2%. Material: PBMCs or T cells enriched from blood (not recorded which). These receptors all come from a man under 40 who had recovered from COVID-19.

The chain's CDR3 is CASSEAQGVRIEQFF. In DNA, the CDR3 is TGTGCCAGCAGTGAAGCCCAGGGGGTCAGGATTGAGCAGTTCTTC. The chain carries TRBV6-1 and TRBJ2-1; 7 bases fit TRBD1. V shed 0 bases and J 9 bases; nucleotides not matched to a gene: 8. Looked up from germline, CDR1 is MNHNS and CDR2 is SASEGT. The CDR3 length is 15 residues.

This chain links TRBV5-6 with TRBJ2-7, with 7 bases matching TRBD2. Germline V CDR1 and CDR2: SGHDT, YYEEEE. The ends lost 4 bases at V and 1 base at J; junction bases unmatched: 11. The CDR3 runs 16 residues. Here the CDR3 DNA reads TGTGCCAGCAGCGTTCTAGCGGCCCACGTATCCTACGAGCAGTACTTC. Residues: CASSVLAAHVSYEQYF.

The chain joins TRBV5-8 to TRBJ2-1; 8 positions agree with TRBD1. V lost 6 bases, J lost 0 bases, and 8 bases stayed unmatched. The CDR3 sequence is 16 residues long. CDR1 and CDR2 from the germline V gene are SGHTS and YDEGEE. The DNA for the CDR3 is TGTGCCAGCACCCTGACAGGGGCGAGCTCCTACAATGAGCAGTTCTTC. Translated: CASTLTGASSYNEQFF.

V usage is TRBV5-5 and J usage is TRBJ1-2; perhaps TRBD1 as D (6 bases). The CDR3 loop spans 14 amino acids. V was pared by 1 base and J by 10 bases, with 17 bases between. Germline V CDR1 and CDR2: SGHKS, YYEKEE (reference sequence). The CDR3 spells CASSLLGAGGHYTF. In nucleotides, the CDR3 is TGTGCCAGCAGCTTGCTTGGGGCGGGGGGACACTACACCTTC. Based on the CDR3 plus reference TRBV5-5 and TRBJ1-2, the full variable domain is DAGVTQSPTHLIKTRGQQVTLRCSPISGHKSVSWYQQVLGQGPQFIFQYYEKEERGRGNFPDRFSARQFPNYSSELNVNALLLGDSALYLCASSLLGAGGHYTFGSGTRLTVV.

In its sample, this clone was seen once. The V gene is TRBV10-3, the J gene TRBJ2-1, with 7 bases identical to TRBD2. This CDR3 spans 16 amino acids. V was pared by 2 bases and J by 0 bases, with 4 bases of the junction left unmatched. In germline, CDR1 is ENHRY, CDR2 SYGVKD. CDR3 protein: CAISEKERGSYNEQFF. CDR3 nucleotides: TGTGCCATCAGTGAGAAGGAGCGGGGCTCCTACAATGAGCAGTTCTTC.

Only one count was recorded for this clone. The V and J genes are TRBV7-9 and TRBJ1-2; D remains ambiguous. CDR1 SEHNR and CDR2 FQNEAQ come from the germline V gene (reference sequence). The CDR3 covers 18 residues. Trimming took off 2 bases at V and 0 bases at J, with 19 bases between the two ends. CDR3 coding DNA: TGTGCCAGCAGCTTAAGAGGGAGTATGAGCGGAGCTAACTATGGCTACACCTTC. Translated, it gives CASSLRGSMSGANYGYTF.

The chain has TRBV7-9 and TRBJ2-6; 9 nucleotides align to TRBD1. The ends lost 8 bases at V and 3 bases at J; junction bases unmatched: 5. The CDR3 spans 15 residues. Germline V CDR1 and CDR2: SEHNR, FQNEAQ (reference sequence). This CDR3 is CASEQGAGGANVLTF. For the CDR3, the DNA is TGTGCCAGCGAACAGGGGGCAGGTGGGGCCAACGTCCTGACTTTC.

The chain combines TRBV7-9 with TRBJ1-4, with a tentative D call TRBD1 (6 bases). Germline CDR1 and CDR2: SEHNR and FQNEAQ (reference sequence). V dropped 5 bases and J dropped 8 bases, with 15 bases sitting between them. The CDR3 spans 14 residues. The CDR3 region is CASSNSGVEEKLFF. CDR3 nucleotides: TGTGCCAGCAGCAATTCAGGGGTAGAGGAAAAACTGTTTTTT.

The chain links TRBV16 to TRBJ1-2; D possibly corresponds to TRBD1 (5 bases). Germline V lookup: CDR1 KGHSY, CDR2 FQNENV. V was shortened by 0 bases and J by 8 bases, with 22 bases between the two germline ends. The CDR3 contains 17 residues. The CDR3 loop reads CASSQSPRRYRMSGYTF. The CDR3 DNA reads TGTGCCAGCAGCCAATCGCCACGCCGTTACAGGATGTCCGGCTACACCTTC.

This chain joins TRBV6-5 and TRBJ1-6; TRBD1 matches 8 bases. The trim removed 8 bases at V and 6 bases at J, leaving 6 bases unmatched. The CDR3 is 14 amino acids. CDR1 is MNHEY and CDR2 is SVGAGI in the germline V gene. CDR3 amino acids: CASGRDRFNSPLHF. In nucleotides, the CDR3 is TGTGCCAGCGGACGGGACAGGTTTAATTCACCCCTCCACTTT.

The genes are TRBV7-6 and TRBJ2-3; D unresolved. The CDR3 is 16 amino acids. V was clipped by 6 bases and J by 5 bases, with 21 bases between them. The germline gives CDR1 SGHVS, CDR2 FNYEAQ. The CDR3 bases are TGTGCCAGCAGTCCTGAAATTTGGTCTCGGAGAGATACGCAGTATTTT. Its translation: CASSPEIWSRRDTQYF. The full variable domain, its missing parts supplied by reference TRBV7-6 and TRBJ2-3, is GAGVSQSPRYKVTKRGQDVALRCDPISGHVSLYWYRQALGQGPEFLTYFNYEAQQDKSGLPNDRFSAERPEGSISTLTIQRTEQRDSAMYRCASSPEIWSRRDTQYFGPGTRLTVL.

This clone was recorded only once. The V gene is TRBV11-2, the J gene TRBJ1-1; perhaps TRBD1 as D (6 bases). Trimming left V 2 bases short and J 7 bases short, with 14 bases between. CDR1 and CDR2 from the germline V gene are SGHAT and FQNNGV. The CDR3 runs to 14 residues. The DNA for the CDR3 is TGTGCCAGCAGCTTACGGGACACCCTTCTTGAAGCTTTCTTT. It specifies CASSLRDTLLEAFF.

V is TRBV9 and J is TRBJ1-1; 8 positions agree with TRBD1. Germline V gene lookup returns CDR1 SGDLS and CDR2 YYNGEE. The CDR3 consists of 15 residues. J was trimmed by 4 bases and V by 3 bases; bases with no gene match: 8. CDR3 protein: CASSEWTGSGTEAFF. In DNA, the CDR3 is TGTGCCAGCAGCGAATGGACAGGGTCGGGCACTGAAGCTTTCTTT.

The rearrangement links TRBV3-1 (or the pseudogene TRBV3-2) to TRBJ2-4; unclear D gene. The V end was cut by 1 base, the J end by 0 bases, with 7 bases between. Looked up from germline, CDR1 is LGHDT and CDR2 is YNNKEL (reference sequence). There are 15 residues in the CDR3. CDR3: CASSQGGIAKNIQYF. In nucleotides, the CDR3 is TGTGCCAGCAGCCAAGGCGGAATAGCCAAAAACATTCAGTACTTC.

The rearrangement uses TRBV7-9 and TRBJ1-6; possibly TRBD1 for D (6 bases). V was shortened by 5 bases and J by 8 bases, with 19 bases between the two germline ends. Looked up from germline, CDR1 is SEHNR and CDR2 is FQNEAQ (reference sequence). This CDR3 has 16 amino acids. The CDR3 DNA reads TGTGCCAGCAGCACAGGGTTCCCCCTTATGGATTCACCCCTCCACTTT. Its translation: CASSTGFPLMDSPLHF. The whole variable domain, filled in from reference TRBV7-9 and TRBJ1-6, reads DTGVSQNPRHKITKRGQNVTFRCDPISEHNRLYWYRQTLGQGPEFLTYFQNEAQLEKSRLLSDRFSAERPKGSFSTLEIQRTEQGDSAMYLCASSTGFPLMDSPLHFGNGTRLTVT.

The V gene is TRBV10-3, the J gene TRBJ1-2; 10 bases align to TRBD1. Per germline, CDR1 ENHRY and CDR2 SYGVKD. The CDR3 runs 18 residues. V lost 0 bases to trimming and J lost 4 bases; unmatched junction nucleotides: 11. In DNA form, the CDR3 reads TGTGCCATCAGTGAGTCGACTCAGGGACAGGGGTTCATCTATGGCTACACCTTC. Translated, it gives CAISESTQGQGFIYGYTF.

This clone was seen a handful of times. The chain uses TRBV18 and TRBJ1-5, with D possibly being TRBD1 (5 bases). CDR3 size: 15 residues. V was pared by 3 bases and J by 1 base, with 10 bases between. The germline CDR1 and CDR2 sequences are KGHSH and LQKENI. The CDR3 sequence is CASSPQGRSNQPQHF. The CDR3 DNA reads as TGTGCCAGCTCACCCCAGGGTAGGAGCAATCAGCCCCAGCATTTT.

Ten or more counts support this clone. The rearrangement links TRBV9 to TRBJ1-2; 10 nucleotides match TRBD1. Trimming cost V 0 bases and J 4 bases; bases outside gene matches: 3. The germline CDR1 and CDR2 sequences are SGDLS and YYNGEE. The CDR3 has 15 amino acids. CDR3 bases: TGTGCCAGCAGCGTAGGTAGGACAGGGGGCTATGGCTACACCTTC. It encodes CASSVGRTGGYGYTF.

This rearrangement joins TRBV4-3 to TRBJ1-2; D remains ambiguous. The CDR3 sequence is 13 residues long. The germline V and J ends were trimmed by 3 bases and 12 bases, with 17 bases remaining between them. The germline V gene encodes CDR1 LGHNA and CDR2 YSLEER. CDR3 nucleotides: TGCGCCAGCAGCCACTCTTCCTATTCGCCGGACACCTTC. This encodes CASSHSSYSPDTF.

The chain links TRBV4-3 to TRBJ1-6, with D perhaps TRBD1 (5 bases). The V end was cut by 0 bases, the J end by 3 bases, with 9 bases between. The length of the CDR3 is 16 residues. Germline V gives CDR1 LGHNA, CDR2 YSLEER. As DNA, the CDR3 is TGCGCCAGCAGCCAAGAGGCAGGGAACTATAATTCACCCCTCCACTTT. It is translated as CASSQEAGNYNSPLHF.

The chain links TRBV11-2 to TRBJ1-1, with D hard to call. V shed 1 base and J shed 4 bases, with 7 bases lying between them. The CDR3 spans 13 residues. Germline V CDR1 and CDR2: SGHAT, FQNNGV. In DNA, the CDR3 is TGTGCCAGCAGCTTAGGAACAGTCACTGAAGCTTTCTTT. Amino acids: CASSLGTVTEAFF.

The V gene is TRBV27, the J gene TRBJ2-7; D is perhaps TRBD2 (5 bases). The CDR3 sequence is 15 residues long. Looked up from germline, CDR1 is MNHEY and CDR2 is SMNVEV (reference sequence). V lost 7 bases and J lost 3, with 19 bases in between. CDR3 amino acids: CASNPGGGAGYEQYF. The DNA of the CDR3 is TGTGCCAGCAACCCGGGTGGCGGCGCGGGCTACGAGCAGTACTTC.

V gene TRBV4-2 combines with J gene TRBJ1-2, with TRBD1 matching 7 bases. Per germline, CDR1 LGHNA and CDR2 YNFKEQ. After removal of 4 bases from V and 0 bases from J, the junction contained 2 bases not matched to a gene. This CDR3 spans 14 amino acids. The CDR3 is CASSLTGTNYGYTF. DNA for the CDR3: TGTGCCAGCAGCCTGACAGGGACTAACTATGGCTACACCTTC.